Below are 22 T cell receptor beta chains sequenced from a single sample in a study of blood T cell repertoires in COVID-19. Sequencing used immunoSEQ multiplex PCR; TCRdb keeps in-frame clones, though not all of them. The repertoire holds about 320,000 clones, with more than 75% as singletons. Sequencing used peripheral blood. The receptors originated from a woman aged 45 to 65 with acute or convalescent COVID-19.

The chain has TRBV25-1 and TRBJ2-5; D is undetermined. The CDR3 loop spans 13 amino acids. V gave up 0 bases and J gave up 3 bases, with 5 bases separating them. Germline V gene data show CDR1 as MGHDK and CDR2 as SYGVNS. The DNA for the CDR3 is TGTGCCAGCAGTGAATATGCGGAAGAGACCCAGTACTTC. This sequence encodes CASSEYAEETQYF.

V gene TRBV19 combines with J gene TRBJ2-7; TRBD2 is a possible D gene (6 bases). This CDR3 has 15 residues. CDR1 is LNHDA and CDR2 is SQIVND in the germline V gene (reference sequence). The V and J ends lost 5 bases and 9 bases respectively, with 23 bases between them. Here the CDR3 reads CASSSRGRDGLRQYF. The CDR3 nucleotides are TGTGCCAGTAGTTCCCGCGGGCGGGACGGGCTTCGGCAGTACTTC.

J is TRBJ2-1 and V is TRBV20-1; 10 bases fit TRBD2. Germline V lookup: CDR1 DFQATT, CDR2 SNEGSKA (reference sequence). V lost 3 bases, J lost 9 bases, and 11 bases stayed unmatched. This CDR3 has 15 amino acids. The CDR3 is CSASLVSGRIGEQFF. The CDR3 nucleotides read TGCAGTGCTAGTCTTGTTAGCGGGAGGATAGGTGAGCAGTTCTTC.

This chain uses TRBV24-1 with TRBJ2-1; 9 positions agree with TRBD2. CDR1 is KGHDR, CDR2 SFDVKD, per germline. V lost 4 bases to trimming and J lost 8 bases; unmatched junction nucleotides: 14. CDR3 length: 17 residues. CDR3 in amino acids: CATSEAVGAGGLDEQFF. For the CDR3, the DNA is TGTGCCACCAGTGAGGCTGTGGGAGCGGGAGGTTTGGATGAGCAGTTCTTC.

The table lists this clone with a count of one. The chain has TRBV27 and TRBJ2-5; D is perhaps TRBD1 (5 bases). The length of the CDR3 is 10 residues. CDR1 and CDR2 (germline): MNHEY, SMNVEV (reference sequence). The V end was cut by 8 bases, the J end by 5 bases, with 6 bases between. CDR3 sequence reads: CASGAETQYF. As DNA, the CDR3 is TGTGCCAGCGGGGCGGAGACCCAGTACTTC.

The chain carries TRBV5-1 and TRBJ2-3; tentative D call: TRBD1 (6 bases). V was clipped by 0 bases and J by 0 bases, with 11 bases between them. This CDR3 spans 16 amino acids. Germline-derived CDR1 and CDR2 are SGHRS and YFSETQ. The CDR3 reads CASSLGGQPSTDTQYF. The CDR3 DNA sequence: TGCGCCAGCAGCTTGGGGGGACAACCTAGCACAGATACGCAGTATTTT.

This clone has only a few counts. The gene calls are TRBV7-3 and TRBJ2-1; TRBD2 might be the D (6 bases). This CDR3 comprises 16 residues. The germline V gene has CDR1 SGHTA and CDR2 FQGTGA. Trimming cost V 5 bases and J 0 bases, with 14 bases left between them. The DNA for the CDR3 is TGTGCCAGCAGCCCGAATAGCGGCGGCTCCTACAATGAGCAGTTCTTC. It encodes CASSPNSGGSYNEQFF.

This clone was seen once. This sequence joins TRBV3-1 (or the pseudogene TRBV3-2) and TRBJ2-1; D may be TRBD2 (6 bases). V lost 1 base, J lost 12 bases, and 13 bases lay in between. This CDR3 comprises 13 residues. Germline V lookup: CDR1 LGHDT, CDR2 YNNKEL (reference sequence). The CDR3 region is CASSQGLDDRQFF. CDR3 sequence (DNA): TGTGCCAGCAGCCAAGGACTAGACGATCGGCAGTTCTTC.

The chain links TRBV18 to TRBJ1-1; D call uncertain. V was shortened by 3 bases and J by 11 bases, with 16 bases between the two germline ends. The CDR3 has 13 residues. In germline, CDR1 is KGHSH, CDR2 LQKENI. The CDR3 protein is CASSPEGGSGAFF. The CDR3 DNA is TGTGCCAGCTCACCCGAGGGAGGCAGCGGGGCTTTCTTT.

Details on this clone: Other DNA sequences of this sample code for an identical CDR3. The chain is built from TRBV2 and TRBJ2-7; 10 bases align to TRBD2. The CDR3 is 14 amino acids. Trimming took 7 bases from V and 3 from J; bases not matched to a gene: 6. Germline lookup yields CDR1 SNHLY and CDR2 FYNNEI. CDR3 bases: TGTGCCAGCACTAGCCTAGCGGGAGACTACGAGCAGTACTTC. As protein: CASTSLAGDYEQYF. Based on the CDR3 plus reference TRBV2 and TRBJ2-7, the full variable domain is EPEVTQTPSHQVTQMGQEVILRCVPISNHLYFYWYRQILGQKVEFLVSFYNNEISEKSEIFDDQFSVERPDGSNFTLKIRSTKLEDSAMYFCASTSLAGDYEQYFGPGTRLTVT.

This clone has a single count. The chain has TRBV7-8 and TRBJ2-1, with TRBD2 matching over 14 bases. This CDR3 spans 17 amino acids. V gave up 3 bases and J gave up 4 bases; unmatched junction bases: 5. CDR1 and CDR2 from the germline V gene are SGHVS and FQNEAQ. CDR3 nucleotides: TGTGCCAGCAGCTTGGGGACTAGCGGGAGTGGGTACAATGAGCAGTTCTTC. Amino acid sequence: CASSLGTSGSGYNEQFF.

The rearrangement links TRBV28 to TRBJ2-5; TRBD1 agrees at 9 bases. After removal of 1 base from V and 5 bases from J, the junction contained 5 bases not matched to a gene. CDR1 MDHEN and CDR2 SYDVKM come from the germline V gene. The CDR3 spans 15 residues. The CDR3 DNA follows: TGTGCCAGCAGTTTATCGGGACAGGGAAGTGAGACCCAGTACTTC. As protein: CASSLSGQGSETQYF.

This clone was counted between two and nine times. The chain carries TRBV7-2 and TRBJ1-1, with 7 positions matching TRBD1. Looked up from germline, CDR1 is SGHTA and CDR2 is FQGNSA. Trimming at V came to 3 bases and at J to 6 bases, leaving 10 bases not matched to a gene. The CDR3 is made up of 15 amino acids. DNA of the CDR3: TGTGCCAGCAGCTTTAAAGGAACAGGGGAGGCTGAAGCTTTCTTT. It codes for CASSFKGTGEAEAFF.

V usage is TRBV18 and J usage is TRBJ2-1, with D possibly matching TRBD2 (6 bases). Deletions cut 2 bases from V and 13 bases from J, with 12 bases between. Germline V gives CDR1 KGHSH, CDR2 LQKENI. The CDR3 has 12 residues. The CDR3 is CASSPDPGLQFF. In nucleotides, the CDR3 is TGTGCCAGCTCACCAGATCCGGGACTTCAGTTCTTC.

The CDR3 protein is CASSLGLVAYEQYF. For the CDR3, the DNA is TGTGCCAGCAGCTTGGGACTAGTCGCCTACGAGCAGTACTTC. The genes are TRBV7-9 and TRBJ2-7; 8 positions match TRBD2. Germline V CDR1 and CDR2: SEHNR, FQNEAQ (reference sequence). This CDR3 has 14 amino acids. The V segment lost 3 bases and the J segment 2 bases; nucleotides outside the gene matches: 3.

This chain connects TRBV24-1 to TRBJ2-5, with TRBD2 matching over 7 bases. Trimming cost V 3 bases and J 3 bases; bases outside gene matches: 6. The CDR3 consists of 15 residues. Germline CDR1 is KGHDR and CDR2 is SFDVKD. CDR3 in DNA: TGTGCCACCAGTGATGTGGCGGGAGCCAAAGAGACCCAGTACTTC. Translation: CATSDVAGAKETQYF.

The chain combines TRBV4-2 with TRBJ2-1, with D perhaps TRBD1 (6 bases). Germline CDR1 and CDR2: LGHNA and YNFKEQ. CDR3 length: 17 residues. The ends were cut back, 1 base at V and 3 bases at J, with 16 bases in the middle. The CDR3 region is CASSQAHQGQIYNEQFF. The CDR3 DNA follows: TGTGCCAGCAGCCAAGCCCACCAGGGGCAGATCTACAATGAGCAGTTCTTC.

The chain carries TRBV30 and TRBJ2-7; the match to TRBD2 covers 7 bases. The germline V gene has CDR1 GTSNPN and CDR2 SVGIG (reference sequence). CDR3 length equals 16 residues. The trim removed 1 base at V and 0 bases at J, leaving 9 bases unmatched. CDR3 protein: CAWSGPSSGASYEQYF. The CDR3 region has the DNA TGTGCCTGGAGTGGACCCTCCAGCGGGGCCTCCTACGAGCAGTACTTC.

The chain combines TRBV4-1 with TRBJ2-3, with D perhaps TRBD2 (6 bases). V gave up 2 bases and J gave up 1 base, with 10 bases separating them. The V gene's germline CDR1 is MGHRA and CDR2 YSYEKL. This CDR3 has 15 amino acids. The CDR3 nucleotides are TGCGCCAGCAGCCAATGGGCTAGCGGCACAGATACGCAGTATTTT. Translating gives CASSQWASGTDTQYF.

The gene calls are TRBV18 and TRBJ2-1, with D unclear. The germline V gene has CDR1 KGHSH and CDR2 LQKENI. V was cut by 4 bases and J by 0 bases, with 7 bases left in between. This CDR3 has 14 residues. The CDR3 reads CASSLLNSYNEQFF. In DNA form, the CDR3 reads TGTGCCAGCTCACTATTAAACTCCTACAATGAGCAGTTCTTC. The variable domain in full, completed from reference TRBV18 and TRBJ2-1, reads NAGVMQNPRHLVRRRGQEARLRCSPMKGHSHVYWYRQLPEEGLKFMVYLQKENIIDESGMPKERFSAEFPKEGPSILRIQQVVRGDSAAYFCASSLLNSYNEQFFGPGTRLTVL.

CDR3 sequence: CSTLGTGGTDTQYF. As DNA, the CDR3 is TGCAGCACTCTCGGGACAGGGGGGACAGATACGCAGTATTTT. The chain combines TRBV29-1 with TRBJ2-3; TRBD1 aligns across 11 bases. CDR3 length equals 14 residues. The germline CDR1 and CDR2 sequences are SQVTM and ANQGSEA. V was clipped by 8 bases and J by 3 bases; unmatched bases: 7.

The chain combines TRBV12-3 or TRBV12-4 with TRBJ2-7; D gene ambiguous. With 4 bases removed from V and 3 bases from J, the gap between germline ends came to 7 bases. The CDR3 sequence is 12 residues long. The CDR3 protein is CASSSMRYEQYF. The CDR3 nucleotides are TGTGCCAGCAGTTCGATGCGCTACGAGCAGTACTTC.